This TCR beta chain was recorded in a study of blood T cell repertoires in COVID-19 (TCRdb year 2020). For the wider study: The collaborator samples originated in the United States, Italy and Spain and spanned the acute and convalescent phases of COVID-19. The material from the prospective study consisted of cDNA or gDNA derived from T cells, B-cell-depleted T cells, or PBMCs. Deeply sampled blood TCRbeta repertoires from subjects exposed to, actively infected with, or recovered from COVID-19 were included in the dataset. The repertoires were released in a freely available public database meant as a resource for research on the immune response to SARS-CoV-2. The samples were drawn from two sources: the first 160 participants of the ongoing ImmuneRACE study, and over 950 subjects contributed by 6 global collaborators. Nearly every sample came with metadata listing a de-identified subject ID, COVID-19 status, age in years and sex. HLA class I and class II types, where available, came from metadata supplied by the sample provider rather than from assay-based typing.

The investigation overall reported the following: The quantity of clinical and demographic metadata differed by source and by participant and was supplied without curation.

V lost 1 base and J lost 0 bases; the stretch between them is 9 bases long. Per the germline V gene (reference sequence), LNHDA is the CDR1 and SQIVND is the CDR2. Reading from cysteine to phenylalanine, the CDR3 counts 15 amino acids. Only the CDR3 part of the read is kept: 45 bases, read in frame from the first base. Remarks on this clone: Its binding antigen is unknown. Within one base of it there is no much larger clone, and no base qualities were kept. Other DNA sequences in the same sample also yield this CDR3.

Participants in the prospective study were enrolled through a virtual design, were aged roughly 18 to 100 years, and lived in about 25 United States geographic areas. Cohort assignment in the prospective study relied on participant-reported clinical history from a screening survey and a study questionnaire. In the prospective study, mobile phlebotomists collected whole blood, serum and a nasopharyngeal or oropharyngeal swab from each participant. Participants in the prospective study had the option to provide additional blood draws and questionnaires over an approximately 2-month period. Prospective study blood samples were shipped either frozen or at room temperature before DNA extraction. TCRbeta CDR3 regions were amplified from genomic DNA using the immunoSEQ Assay, a bias-controlled multiplex PCR. The paper's data handling went like this. Within the assay, amplification of reference gene primers was used to estimate how many nucleated cells each sample contained. Sequence reads were collapsed and filtered to measure the absolute abundance of every unique TCRbeta CDR3 rearrangement. For each sample, productive Simpson clonality was calculated as the square root of Simpson's diversity index over productive rearrangements. TCRdb carries this immuneACCESS record with in-frame sequences only. Its versions omit some clonotypes, under half of them owing to an unresolved V gene in the studies checked, with the rest unexplained. Clonal size and the V and J genes are those of that table, whereas D and trimming came from the DNA. The sample contains 200,000 or so clones, 75% to 90% of them found a single time. The ten top clones hold approximately 3.8% of the sample.

The sequence was obtained from a woman between 18 and 29 years old in a cohort exposed to, infected with or recovered from COVID-19 (not recorded which). The V and J genes are TRBV19 and TRBJ1-2; the D gene remains uncertain. Material for sequencing was PBMCs or T cells enriched from blood (not recorded which). The CDR3 amino acid sequence is: CASSIGTVANYGYTF. In nucleotides, the sequence is TGTGCCAGTAGTATAGGCACGGTAGCTAACTATGGCTACACCTTC.